This TCR beta chain originates from a study of T cell responses to AZD1222 COVID-19 vaccine. This clone was counted a single time. Its target is not known. Whole-study results and caveats: Donors in the cohort were predominantly white British and more often female, and clonal diversity was possibly underestimated. At baseline, seropositivity was found in only a handful of AZD1222 recipients. Per reports, nearly half of all spike-specific TCRs target regions that are unmutated in variants.

Clones were sequenced by immunoSEQ multiplex PCR, and TCRdb holds only the in-frame ones, with some missing. The repertoire holds about 150,000 clones, about nine tenths seen once, with approximately 3% in the top ten. Trimming took off 6 bases at V and 0 bases at J, with 12 bases between the two ends. From germline, CDR1 is SGHTA and CDR2 FQGNSA. The CDR3 runs to 14 residues. This chain connects TRBV7-2 to TRBJ2-7; possible D gene TRBD1, 6 bases. This receptor was taken from an adult in good health. The sample consisted of peripheral blood, taken on day 0 of AZD1222 vaccination. CDR3 nucleotides: TGTGCCAGCAGGTCCACAGGGAGCTCCTACGAGCAGTACTTC. Translated, it gives CASRSTGSSYEQYF.